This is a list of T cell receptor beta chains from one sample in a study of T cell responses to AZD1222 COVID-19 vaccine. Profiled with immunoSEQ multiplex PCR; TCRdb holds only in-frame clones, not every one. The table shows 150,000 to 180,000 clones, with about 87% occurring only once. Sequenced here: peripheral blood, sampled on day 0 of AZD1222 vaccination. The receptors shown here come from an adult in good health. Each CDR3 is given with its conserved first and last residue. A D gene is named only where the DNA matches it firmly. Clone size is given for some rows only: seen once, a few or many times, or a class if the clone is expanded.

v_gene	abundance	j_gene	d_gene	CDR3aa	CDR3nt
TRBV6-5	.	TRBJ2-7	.	CASSSSQTGDPYEQYF	TGTGCCAGCAGTTCCTCTCAGACAGGAGACCCCTACGAGCAGTACTTC
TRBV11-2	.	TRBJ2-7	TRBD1	CASSPDRGASSYEQYF	TGTGCCAGCAGCCCTGACAGGGGCGCCAGCTCCTACGAGCAGTACTTC
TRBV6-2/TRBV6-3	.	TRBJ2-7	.	CASSYPAGDEQYF	TGTGCCAGCAGTTACCCGGCAGGGGACGAGCAGTACTTC
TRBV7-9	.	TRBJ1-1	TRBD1	CASSTDGQGMNTEAFF	TGTGCCAGCAGCACCGACGGACAGGGAATGAACACTGAAGCTTTCTTT
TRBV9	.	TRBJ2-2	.	CASGRSNTGELFF	TGTGCCAGCGGGCGATCGAACACCGGGGAGCTGTTTTTT
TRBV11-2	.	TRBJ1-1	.	CASSYSPSGVAFF	TGTGCCAGCAGCTATAGTCCCTCGGGGGTAGCTTTCTTT
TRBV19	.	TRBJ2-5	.	CASRSPGEQTQYF	TGTGCCAGTAGAAGTCCCGGGGAACAGACCCAGTACTTC
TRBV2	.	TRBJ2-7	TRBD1	CASRPGTGFHEQYF	TGTGCCAGCAGGCCTGGGACAGGGTTCCACGAGCAGTACTTC
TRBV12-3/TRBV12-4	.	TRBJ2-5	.	CASSFTGRETQYF	TGTGCCAGCAGTTTTACAGGGCGAGAGACCCAGTACTTC
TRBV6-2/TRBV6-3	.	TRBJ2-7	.	CASSYSGFYEQYF	TGTGCCAGCAGTTACTCCGGATTTTACGAGCAGTACTTC
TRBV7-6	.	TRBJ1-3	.	CASSLMAGTSGNTIYF	TGTGCCAGCAGCTTAATGGCAGGGACCTCTGGAAACACCATATATTTT
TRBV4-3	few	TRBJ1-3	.	CASSQDPSSGNTIYF	TGCGCCAGCAGCCAAGATCCCAGCTCTGGAAACACCATATATTTT
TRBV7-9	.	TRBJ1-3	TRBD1	CASSPRQGGSGNTIYF	TGTGCCAGCAGCCCACGACAGGGAGGCTCTGGAAACACCATATATTTT
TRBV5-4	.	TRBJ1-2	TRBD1	CASSTRQGGDYGYTF	TGTGCCAGCAGCACTCGACAGGGCGGTGACTATGGCTACACCTTC
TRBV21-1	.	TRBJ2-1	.	CASSKFRHNNEQFF	TGTGCCAGCAGCAAGTTTCGACACAACAATGAGCAGTTCTTC
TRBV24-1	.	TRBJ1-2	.	CATSVGGYGYTF	TGTGCCACCAGTGTCGGGGGGTATGGCTACACCTTC
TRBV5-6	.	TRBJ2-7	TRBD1	CASTGRTGAYEQYF	TGTGCCAGCACCGGCCGGACAGGGGCCTACGAGCAGTACTTC
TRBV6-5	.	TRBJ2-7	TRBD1	CASVKQGPYEQYF	TGTGCCAGCGTCAAACAGGGGCCCTACGAGCAGTACTTC
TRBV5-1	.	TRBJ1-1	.	CASSLEEGITSSGTEAFF	TGCGCCAGCAGCTTGGAAGAGGGGATTACCTCCTCAGGCACTGAAGCTTTCTTT
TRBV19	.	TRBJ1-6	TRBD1	CASRGQVSNSPLHF	TGTGCCAGTCGGGGACAGGTTTCGAATTCACCCCTCCACTTT
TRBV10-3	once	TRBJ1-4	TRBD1	CATRGLDRDATNEKLFF	TGTGCCACCAGGGGACTTGACAGGGATGCAACTAATGAAAAACTGTTTTTT
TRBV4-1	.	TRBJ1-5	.	CASSQDGQLNQPQHF	TGCGCCAGCAGCCAAGACGGGCAGCTCAATCAGCCCCAGCATTTT
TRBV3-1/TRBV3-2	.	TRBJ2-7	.	CASSPLFGLRYEQYF	TGTGCCAGCAGCCCTCTTTTCGGACTGCGCTACGAGCAGTACTTC
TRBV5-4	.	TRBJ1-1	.	CASGAGPMMNTEAFF	TGTGCCAGCGGAGCAGGACCCATGATGAACACTGAAGCTTTCTTT
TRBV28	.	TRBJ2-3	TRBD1	CASPPRTGGLRDTQYF	TGTGCCAGTCCCCCCCGGACAGGGGGCTTGAGAGATACGCAGTATTTT
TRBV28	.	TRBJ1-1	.	CASSLSPGLGTEAFF	TGTGCCAGCAGTTTATCACCGGGACTGGGCACTGAAGCTTTCTTT
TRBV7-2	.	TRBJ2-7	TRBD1	CASSWGTGDQYF	TGTGCCAGCAGCTGGGGGACAGGGGATCAGTACTTC
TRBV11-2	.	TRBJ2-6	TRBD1	CASSSQGFYSGANVLTF	TGTGCCAGCAGCTCACAGGGGTTCTATTCTGGGGCCAACGTCCTGACTTTC
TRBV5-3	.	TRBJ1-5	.	CARSSHSSNQPQHF	TGTGCCAGAAGCTCACATAGTAGCAATCAGCCCCAGCATTTT
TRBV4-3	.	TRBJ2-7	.	CASSPGQVSYEQYF	TGCGCCAGCAGCCCCGGTCAGGTCAGCTACGAGCAGTACTTC
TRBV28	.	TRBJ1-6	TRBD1	CASSTPGQGSYNSPLHF	TGTGCCAGCAGTACCCCGGGACAGGGCTCCTATAATTCACCCCTCCACTTT
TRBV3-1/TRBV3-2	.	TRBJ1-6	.	CASSQAGQPNSPLHF	TGTGCCAGCAGCCAAGCGGGACAACCTAATTCACCCCTCCACTTT
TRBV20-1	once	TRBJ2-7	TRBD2	CSASSLAGVYEQYF	TGCAGTGCTAGTAGTCTAGCGGGGGTGTACGAGCAGTACTTC
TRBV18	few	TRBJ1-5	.	CASSPNRVNQPQHF	TGTGCCAGCTCACCAAACCGGGTCAATCAGCCCCAGCATTTT
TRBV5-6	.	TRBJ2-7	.	CASSFTGSHEQYF	TGTGCCAGCAGCTTTACCGGTAGCCACGAGCAGTACTTC
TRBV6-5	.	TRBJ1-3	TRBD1	CASSYSGTGGDTIYF	TGTGCCAGCAGTTACTCAGGGACAGGGGGTGACACCATATATTTT
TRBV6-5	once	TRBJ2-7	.	CASSYSNPSINEQYF	TGTGCCAGCAGTTACTCGAACCCCAGTATCAACGAGCAGTACTTC